One sample yielded the 17 T cell receptor beta chains listed below, sequenced in a study of response to subunit inactivated influenza vaccine. TCRdb ran MiXCR on the RT-PCR reads and lists one entry per CDR3 protein. Here the sample spans roughly 500,000 distinct CDR3 sequences, 16% being singletons. The source was CD4+ T cells sorted from PBMCs, collected less than 25 months after vaccination. The receptor set was obtained from a man between 50 and 75 years old who received an inactivated influenza vaccine.

This clonotype showed up just a few times. The V gene is TRBV12-3 or TRBV12-4, the J gene TRBJ2-2, with 8 bases lining up with TRBD1. The V and J ends lost 5 bases and 6 bases, in that order; junction bases with no gene match: 5. This CDR3 is 14 amino acids long. CDR3 DNA sequence: TGTGCCAGCAGTCAGGACAGGGTTTCCGGGGAGCTGTTTTTT. Residues: CASSQDRVSGELFF.

The table lists this clonotype with a few counts. This sequence joins TRBV19 and TRBJ2-5, with 11 bases that match TRBD2. This CDR3 is built from 16 residues. The V gene end was trimmed by 8 bases and the J gene end by 0 bases; junction bases not matched to a gene: 8. Germline assignment: CDR1 LNHDA and CDR2 SQIVND (reference sequence). The CDR3 DNA reads as TGTGCCAGTCGGGGTCGACTAGCGGGGTACCAAGAGACCCAGTACTTC. Residues: CASRGRLAGYQETQYF.

This clonotype was recorded at least ten times. The chain recombines TRBV4-2 with TRBJ2-7; 8 bases align to TRBD2. The V gene end was trimmed by 6 bases and the J gene end by 6 bases; junction bases not matched to a gene: 16. Germline-derived CDR1 and CDR2 are LGHNA and YNFKEQ. The CDR3 totals 16 residues. This CDR3 reads CASSQTIFGAGGEQYF. The DNA for the CDR3 is TGTGCCAGCAGTCAAACCATATTCGGCGCGGGAGGCGAGCAGTACTTC.

This clonotype was seen a handful of times. V gene TRBV18 combines with J gene TRBJ2-1; D may be TRBD1 or TRBD2 (5 bases each). This CDR3 spans 17 amino acids. CDR1 KGHSH and CDR2 LQKENI come from the germline V gene. Trimming pared 5 bases from V and 3 bases from J, leaving 20 bases between. The CDR3 DNA sequence: TGTGCCAGCTCATCACTCCCGGGACCCTCAATCTACAATGAGCAGTTCTTC. It yields the protein CASSSLPGPSIYNEQFF.

This clonotype was recorded a few times. This chain uses TRBV9 with TRBJ1-2; D gene uncertain. Trimming cost V 0 bases and J 3 bases, with 6 bases left between them. Germline V gene lookup returns CDR1 SGDLS and CDR2 YYNGEE. This CDR3 is built from 13 residues. Here the CDR3 DNA reads TGTGCCAGCAGCGTAGCACGAGACTATGGCTACACCTTC. Translated, it gives CASSVARDYGYTF.

The sample holds a few counts of this clonotype. DNA for the CDR3: TGTGCCAGCAGCCTCCCCCCCGGGTTGGGCAATGAGCAGTTCTTC. Translating gives CASSLPPGLGNEQFF. V gene TRBV5-8 combines with J gene TRBJ2-1; D gene uncertain. CDR1 is SGHTS and CDR2 is YDEGEE in the germline V gene. V lost 4 bases and J 6 bases, leaving 17 bases between the germline ends. The CDR3 runs 15 residues.

The chain carries TRBV20-1 and TRBJ2-5, with D possibly being TRBD2 (6 bases). The CDR3 is made up of 11 amino acids. Between the trimmed V and J ends, which lost 5 bases and 6 bases, there was a span of 10 bases. Germline assignment: CDR1 DFQATT and CDR2 SNEGSKA (reference sequence). This CDR3 is CSADGRKTQYF. CDR3 nucleotide sequence: TGCAGTGCTGATGGGAGGAAGACCCAGTACTTC.

The V and J genes are TRBV5-6 and TRBJ2-5; 10 positions match TRBD2. Germline values: CDR1 SGHDT, CDR2 YYEEEE. This CDR3 spans 16 amino acids. V trimming: 4 bases; J trimming: 5 bases; junction bases outside the gene matches: 11. The CDR3 nucleotides are TGTGCCAGCAGCCCCGGGCTCAGCGGGGGGGCTGAGACCCAGTACTTC. Protein sequence: CASSPGLSGGAETQYF.

This clonotype was counted between two and nine times. This chain links TRBV2 with TRBJ2-1; TRBD2 agrees at 9 bases. The CDR3 is made up of 14 amino acids. The junction had 1 base not matched to a gene; V was cut back by 4 bases and J by 3 bases. Germline-derived CDR1 and CDR2 are SNHLY and FYNNEI. The CDR3 DNA sequence: TGTGCCAGCAGTGGAGCGGGAGGCTACAATGAGCAGTTCTTC. Protein: CASSGAGGYNEQFF.

The CDR3, as DNA: TGCAGCGTTGAGAGGGTAGCGGGAATAGAGACCCAGTACTTC. Translating it yields CSVERVAGIETQYF. The chain carries TRBV29-1 and TRBJ2-5, with TRBD2 matching 8 bases. In germline, CDR1 is SQVTM, CDR2 ANQGSEA. The CDR3 contains 14 residues. Unmatched junction bases numbered 7, after V lost 3 bases and J lost 4 bases.

CDR3 sequence: CASSVELAATGELFF. CDR3 DNA: TGTGCCAGCAGTGTTGAACTAGCAGCCACCGGGGAGCTGTTTTTT. The chain combines TRBV2 with TRBJ2-2, with TRBD2 as a possible D gene (6 bases). Per the germline V gene, CDR1 is SNHLY and CDR2 is FYNNEI. V shed 4 bases and J shed 4 bases, with 13 bases lying between them. CDR3 length: 15 residues.

This clonotype came up a few times. The rearrangement joins TRBV5-1 to TRBJ1-4; TRBD1 is a possible D gene (5 bases). Germline loops: CDR1 SGHRS, CDR2 YFSETQ. V lost 5 bases, J lost 8 bases, and 22 bases lay in between. This CDR3 has 16 residues. CDR3 coding DNA: TGCGCCAGCAGGGCTACCGCAACAGCGAGGGGCGAAAAACTGTTTTTT. Its protein is CASRATATARGEKLFF.

The V call is TRBV6-1, the J call TRBJ1-1; 9 nucleotides align to TRBD1. Germline CDR1 and CDR2: MNHNS and SASEGT. The CDR3 has 15 amino acids. Trimming took 5 bases from V and 5 from J; bases not matched to a gene: 9. The CDR3 reads CASSREGQGLTEAFF. Here the CDR3 DNA reads TGTGCCAGCAGTAGGGAGGGACAGGGTCTGACTGAAGCTTTCTTT.

This clonotype was seen more than once but under ten times. The V call is TRBV29-1, the J call TRBJ2-5; a possible D gene is TRBD1 (6 bases). Trimming shortened V by 7 bases and J by 0 bases, and 15 bases separated the two germline ends. CDR1 and CDR2 (germline): SQVTM, ANQGSEA. The CDR3 runs 14 residues. CDR3 nucleotides: TGCAGCGCAAGGACAGATTATAACCAAGAGACCCAGTACTTC. Its protein product is CSARTDYNQETQYF.

This clonotype showed up many times. The rearrangement uses TRBV12-3 or TRBV12-4 and TRBJ2-1; 7 nucleotides match TRBD2. This CDR3 is 15 amino acids long. The junction had 9 bases not matched to a gene; V was cut back by 3 bases and J by 7 bases. CDR3 amino acids: CASSFSGGSRNEQFF. CDR3 bases: TGTGCCAGCAGTTTCTCTGGCGGGAGTCGTAATGAGCAGTTCTTC.

This clonotype occurred a few times. V is TRBV7-6 and J is TRBJ2-2, with 8 nucleotides matching TRBD1. From germline, CDR1 is SGHVS and CDR2 FNYEAQ. Trimming cost V 1 base and J 5 bases; bases outside gene matches: 3. The length of the CDR3 is 15 residues. CDR3 sequence (DNA): TGTGCCAGCAGCTTAGGGACAGGGTGGACCGGGGAGCTGTTTTTT. As protein: CASSLGTGWTGELFF.

V usage is TRBV10-3 and J usage is TRBJ1-3; D ambiguous. Germline V gene sequence: CDR1 ENHRY, CDR2 SYGVKD. The length of the CDR3 is 12 residues. With 10 bases removed from V and 3 bases from J, the gap between germline ends came to 10 bases. This CDR3 is CATRPVGNTIYF. As DNA, the CDR3 is TGTGCCACCCGCCCAGTTGGAAACACCATATATTTT.